Following are 27 T cell receptor beta chains from one sample sequenced in a study of cytomegalovirus exposure and HLA in healthy donors. PCR was performed using 60 Vbeta and 13 Jbeta primers. Generated by immunoSEQ multiplex PCR, the TCRdb table keeps only in-frame clones and is missing some. The sample has some 110,000 clones; approximately 11% are singletons. The specimen sequenced was PBMCs. These receptors were taken from a man aged 40-49 years in good health and CMV-seropositive.

The rearrangement joins TRBV13 to TRBJ2-5; a possible D gene is TRBD1 (5 bases). The CDR3 loop spans 14 amino acids. V lost 3 bases, J lost 3 bases, and 11 bases lay in between. Germline V lookup: CDR1 PRHDT, CDR2 FYEKMQ (reference sequence). CDR3: CASSLAGREETQYF. In DNA, the CDR3 is TGTGCCAGCAGCTTGGCAGGGCGAGAAGAGACCCAGTACTTC.

The chain joins TRBV6-5 to TRBJ1-1; D gene uncertain. The germline V and J ends were trimmed by 0 bases and 1 base, with 9 bases remaining between them. The CDR3 loop spans 15 amino acids. Germline CDR1 and CDR2: MNHEY and SVGAGI. Written as DNA, the CDR3 is TGTGCCAGCAGTTACTCGATGGCGGGGAACACTGAAGCTTTCTTT. Its translation: CASSYSMAGNTEAFF.

The chain couples TRBV27 to TRBJ2-3, with a weak D call TRBD2 (6 bases). The germline V gene encodes CDR1 MNHEY and CDR2 SMNVEV (reference sequence). The CDR3 is 15 residues long. The V gene lost 5 bases and the J gene lost 2 bases, with 14 bases spanning the gap. DNA of the CDR3: TGTGCCAGCAGTCACCGGGACTTCCACACAGATACGCAGTATTTT. This encodes CASSHRDFHTDTQYF.

This clone was recorded a few times. The chain couples TRBV15 to TRBJ2-1; the match to TRBD2 covers 13 bases. CDR3 size: 20 residues. Germline values: CDR1 LNHNV, CDR2 YYDKDF (reference sequence). The trim removed 1 base at V and 0 bases at J, leaving 9 bases unmatched. The CDR3 loop reads CATSRGGLAGVPSSYNEQFF. The CDR3 region has the DNA TGTGCCACCAGCAGAGGCGGACTAGCGGGAGTCCCCAGCTCCTACAATGAGCAGTTCTTC.

The rearrangement uses TRBV5-4 and TRBJ1-2, with a tentative D call TRBD1 (5 bases). The CDR3 has 16 amino acids. The V gene's germline CDR1 is SGHNT and CDR2 YYREEE (reference sequence). V lost 4 bases to trimming and J lost 2 bases, with 18 bases between them. CDR3 nucleotide sequence: TGTGCCAGCAGCCCCGGGGGGGGTCCCCCAAACTATGGCTACACCTTC. Its protein product is CASSPGGGPPNYGYTF. The full variable domain, rest sourced from reference TRBV5-4 and TRBJ1-2, is ETGVTQSPTHLIKTRGQQVTLRCSSQSGHNTVSWYQQALGQGPQFIFQYYREEENGRGNFPPRFSGLQFPNYSSELNVNALELDDSALYLCASSPGGGPPNYGYTFGSGTRLTVV.

This rearrangement joins TRBV7-6 to TRBJ2-7, with TRBD2 matching over 8 bases. Germline V gives CDR1 SGHVS, CDR2 FNYEAQ. The length of the CDR3 is 16 residues. The ends lost 4 bases at V and 3 bases at J; junction bases unmatched: 11. This CDR3 reads CASSSSSPGLDYEQYF. The CDR3 DNA reads as TGTGCCAGCAGCTCCAGCTCCCCGGGACTAGACTACGAGCAGTACTTC.

This clone has more than one count but fewer than ten. The CDR3 DNA is TGTGCCAGCAGCTCTTCCGGGACAGGGGTAGGGTTTGAAAAACTGTTTTTT. This encodes CASSSSGTGVGFEKLFF. V usage is TRBV7-2 and J usage is TRBJ1-4; 10 nucleotides line up with TRBD1. CDR3 length: 17 amino acids. The trim removed 4 bases at V and 7 bases at J, leaving 12 bases unmatched. Germline loops: CDR1 SGHTA, CDR2 FQGNSA.

The rearrangement links TRBV7-9 to TRBJ2-1, with 8 bases matching TRBD2. Germline values: CDR1 SEHNR, CDR2 FQNEAQ (reference sequence). The J segment lost 5 bases and the V segment lost 5 bases, leaving 8 bases of the junction unmatched. The CDR3 runs to 15 residues. CDR3 in amino acids: CASSISGKRHNEQFF. The CDR3 coding sequence is TGTGCCAGCAGCATTAGCGGGAAAAGGCACAATGAGCAGTTCTTC. Drawing the rest from reference TRBV7-9 and TRBJ2-1, the complete variable domain is DTGVSQNPRHKITKRGQNVTFRCDPISEHNRLYWYRQTLGQGPEFLTYFQNEAQLEKSRLLSDRFSAERPKGSFSTLEIQRTEQGDSAMYLCASSISGKRHNEQFFGPGTRLTVL.

This clone was picked up a small number of times. The J gene is TRBJ2-1, the V gene TRBV9; D remains unclear. V shed 0 bases and J shed 0 bases, with 7 bases lying between them. Germline CDR1 and CDR2: SGDLS and YYNGEE. CDR3 length equals 15 residues. The DNA for the CDR3 is TGTGCCAGCAGCGTAGCGGTGAGCTCCTACAATGAGCAGTTCTTC. It is translated as CASSVAVSSYNEQFF.

The chain couples TRBV5-8 to TRBJ2-1, with 7 bases identical to TRBD2. The length of the CDR3 is 12 residues. The V gene's germline CDR1 is SGHTS and CDR2 YDEGEE. V shed 0 bases, J shed 16 bases, and the junction held 7 bases outside the gene matches. CDR3 sequence (DNA): TGTGCCAGCAGCTTGGTGGTGACTAGCTTCTTCTTC. It specifies CASSLVVTSFFF.

This clone was observed a few times. The chain recombines TRBV7-2 with TRBJ2-7; 10 bases agree with TRBD1. J was trimmed by 3 bases and V by 1 base; bases with no gene match: 6. Germline CDR1 reads SGHTA; CDR2 reads FQGNSA. CDR3 length equals 16 residues. CDR3 region: CASSLVADRGIYEQYF. The CDR3 DNA reads TGTGCCAGCAGCTTAGTCGCGGACAGGGGGATCTACGAGCAGTACTTC.

The chain recombines TRBV7-9 with TRBJ2-5, with D perhaps matching TRBD1 (6 bases). Near its end, the DNA agrees better with TRBJ2-7, so the J call may be wrong. Germline V gives CDR1 SEHNR, CDR2 FQNEAQ (reference sequence). This CDR3 region has 13 residues. For the CDR3, the DNA is TGTGCCAGCAACGAGGGGGTCCCCTACGAGCAGTACTTC. Amino acid sequence: CASNEGVPYEQYF.

V and J are TRBV28 and TRBJ2-7, with TRBD1 matching 7 bases. V lost 5 bases to trimming and J lost 0 bases; unmatched junction nucleotides: 7. Germline loops: CDR1 MDHEN, CDR2 SYDVKM. This CDR3 region has 15 residues. CDR3 protein: CASSPLDRNSYEQYF. The CDR3 DNA is TGTGCCAGCAGTCCCTTGGACAGGAACTCCTACGAGCAGTACTTC.

CDR3 region: CASKLEGGTTDTQYF. The DNA for the CDR3 is TGTGCCAGCAAGCTAGAGGGAGGGACCACAGATACGCAGTATTTT. This chain uses TRBV27 with TRBJ2-3; 7 bases agree with TRBD2. The trim removed 7 bases at V and 2 bases at J, leaving 9 bases unmatched. Germline values: CDR1 MNHEY, CDR2 SMNVEV (reference sequence). CDR3 length: 15 amino acids.

This clone was counted a few times. The chain recombines TRBV15 with TRBJ2-3; 9 bases line up with TRBD1. The CDR3 has 18 residues. J was trimmed by 3 bases and V by 0 bases; bases with no gene match: 10. Germline lookup yields CDR1 LNHNV and CDR2 YYDKDF (reference sequence). This CDR3 is CATSRDPADRGRTDTQYF. The CDR3, as DNA: TGTGCCACCAGCAGAGACCCTGCCGACAGGGGGAGGACAGATACGCAGTATTTT.

This clone was found a few times. This chain joins TRBV5-1 and TRBJ2-2; TRBD1 agrees at 7 bases. The CDR3 has 16 residues. Germline assignment: CDR1 SGHRS and CDR2 YFSETQ. Trimming cost V 0 bases and J 5 bases; bases outside gene matches: 7. The CDR3 region is CASSLADRGRTGELFF. As DNA, the CDR3 is TGCGCCAGCAGCTTGGCCGATAGGGGGCGAACCGGGGAGCTGTTTTTT.

This chain joins TRBV7-9 and TRBJ2-5, with 9 bases matching TRBD2. CDR1 and CDR2 (germline): SEHNR, FQNEAQ (reference sequence). CDR3 length equals 17 residues. Trimming cost V 4 bases and J 5 bases; bases outside gene matches: 14. The CDR3 nucleotides are TGTGCCAGCAGCTCATTGGGGCGGGAGGGCCCAGGGGAGACCCAGTACTTC. It is translated as CASSSLGREGPGETQYF.

This clone was seen a handful of times. This chain joins TRBV18 and TRBJ1-1; no clear D gene. The CDR3 sequence is 15 residues long. Germline values: CDR1 KGHSH, CDR2 LQKENI. The ends were cut back, 0 bases at V and 0 bases at J, with 8 bases in the middle. CDR3 protein: CASSPPLGVNTEAFF. CDR3 DNA: TGTGCCAGCTCACCACCGCTGGGCGTGAACACTGAAGCTTTCTTT.

For the CDR3, the DNA is TGTGCCAGCAGCTTAGCCCCCGGGAACGGGGAGCTGTTTTTT. This codes for CASSLAPGNGELFF. The chain recombines TRBV7-8 with TRBJ2-2; tentative D call: TRBD2 (5 bases). Germline CDR1 and CDR2: SGHVS and FQNEAQ. The CDR3 length is 14 residues. The V end was cut by 0 bases, the J end by 7 bases, with 9 bases between. Full variable domain (remainder filled in from reference TRBV7-8 and TRBJ2-2): GAGVSQSPRYKVAKRGQDVALRCDPISGHVSLFWYQQALGQGPEFLTYFQNEAQLDKSGLPSDRFFAERPEGSVSTLKIQRTQQEDSAVYLCASSLAPGNGELFFGEGSRLTVL.

J is TRBJ1-1 and V is TRBV5-1, with 9 bases matching TRBD1. CDR1 SGHRS and CDR2 YFSETQ come from the germline V gene. The CDR3 sequence is 14 residues long. V lost 4 bases, J lost 4 bases, and 5 bases stayed unmatched. CDR3 bases: TGCGCCAGCAGCCCGGGACAGGGAGTCACTGAAGCTTTCTTT. This translates into CASSPGQGVTEAFF.

The J gene is TRBJ2-7, the V gene TRBV7-3; 7 nucleotides line up with TRBD1. Losses at the gene ends were 2 bases for V and 6 bases for J; bases not matched to a gene: 7. Germline lookup yields CDR1 SGHTA and CDR2 FQGTGA. The CDR3 length is 14 residues. The CDR3 is CASSLQGEWGEQYF. In DNA form, the CDR3 reads TGTGCCAGCAGCTTACAGGGGGAGTGGGGCGAGCAGTACTTC.

The sample holds a few counts of this clone. Germline and junction disagree at one end, which may indicate a read error. The chain recombines TRBV7-2 with TRBJ2-7; 8 bases agree with TRBD2. The CDR3 covers 13 residues. CDR1 and CDR2 from the germline V gene are SGHTA and FQGNSA. The chain's CDR3 is CASSLGGQRGQNF. The CDR3 coding sequence is TGTGCCAGCAGCTTAGGAGGGCAGCGGGGGCAAAACTTC.

This clone was observed a handful of times. As DNA, the CDR3 is TGTGCCAGCTTTGCCGGGACAGGGGTCGGGGGCTACACCTTC. Amino acids: CASFAGTGVGGYTF. This chain joins TRBV6-5 and TRBJ1-2, with TRBD1 identical over 10 bases. Germline trimming cut 8 bases from V and 8 bases from J; bases unmatched to any gene: 11. Germline CDR1 and CDR2: MNHEY and SVGAGI. The CDR3 is 14 amino acids.

In its sample, this clone was seen a few times. This chain connects TRBV7-6 to TRBJ2-7; 13 bases map to TRBD2. CDR1 SGHVS and CDR2 FNYEAQ come from the germline V gene. The CDR3 extends over 15 amino acids. Germline trimming cut 5 bases from V and 2 bases from J; bases unmatched to any gene: 3. CDR3 coding DNA: TGTGCCAGCAGCCCGGGACTAGCGGGGACCTACGAGCAGTACTTC. Its translation: CASSPGLAGTYEQYF.

This chain links TRBV5-6 with TRBJ2-2; D possibly corresponds to TRBD1 (6 bases). The germline V gene has CDR1 SGHDT and CDR2 YYEEEE. The CDR3 totals 17 residues. Trimming pared 4 bases from V and 6 bases from J, leaving 22 bases between. The CDR3 loop reads CASSPEQGFSYPGELFF. The CDR3 nucleotides read TGTGCCAGCAGCCCGGAACAGGGTTTCAGTTATCCCGGGGAGCTGTTTTTT.

The chain employs TRBV16 and TRBJ2-7; D gene uncertain. V was clipped by 3 bases and J by 3 bases, with 3 bases between them. CDR1 and CDR2 from the germline V gene are KGHSY and FQNENV. The CDR3 is 11 residues long. The CDR3 coding sequence is TGTGCCAGCAGCCACGGCTACGAGCAGTACTTC. This sequence encodes CASSHGYEQYF.

This clone came up a few times. The chain has TRBV6-1 and TRBJ2-7, with a weak D call TRBD2 (6 bases). The germline gives CDR1 MNHNS, CDR2 SASEGT. Trimming removed 4 bases from V and 5 bases from J, with 15 bases in between. The CDR3 length is 14 residues. This CDR3 reads CASSAYGTLDEQYF. CDR3 nucleotides: TGTGCCAGCAGTGCCTACGGGACTTTGGACGAGCAGTACTTC.